The rows below give T cell receptor beta chains drawn from one sample of a study of cytomegalovirus exposure and HLA in healthy donors. Method: immunoSEQ multiplex PCR; TCRdb's copy keeps in-frame clones and lacks some. There are about 54,000 clones in the sample, with about 6.7% held by the top ten. Sequenced: PBMCs. Receptor source: a middle-aged woman in good health and CMV-seronegative. The CDR3 runs from the conserved cysteine through the conserved F or W. A D gene is named only where the DNA matches it firmly.

>TRBV2|TRBJ1-4|TRBD1
TGTGCCAGCTCCGGACAGGGAATTGCAACTAATGAAAAACTGTTTTTT
CASSGQGIATNEKLFF
>TRBV4-1|TRBJ2-7|.
TGCGCCAGCAGCCCTTCGGCGGGGGCTACCTACGAGCAGTACTTC
CASSPSAGATYEQYF
>TRBV27|TRBJ2-5|.
TGTGCCAGCAGTCCCCGGAGAAGGGGAGAGACCCAGTACTTC
CASSPRRRGETQYF
>TRBV7-8|TRBJ2-5|.
TGTGCCAGCAGCATTCCACAGGGTAGGCGAGAGACCCAGTACTTC
CASSIPQGRRETQYF
>TRBV19|TRBJ2-1|.
TGTGCCAGTAGACCCACTAGTATCCCCGAGCAGTTCTTC
CASRPTSIPEQFF
>TRBV4-1|TRBJ2-1|.
TGCGCCAGCAGCCAAGATCATTCCAGAGGTAGCTACAATGAGCAGTTCTTC
CASSQDHSRGSYNEQFF
>TRBV29-1|TRBJ1-2|TRBD1
TGCAGCGTTGAAAGGGGACAGGGGAACTATGGCTACACCTTC
CSVERGQGNYGYTF
>TRBV19|TRBJ2-1|.
TGTGCCAGTAGTACACAGGGATCCTACAATGAGCAGTTCTTC
CASSTQGSYNEQFF
>TRBV5-1|TRBJ1-2|.
TGCGCCAGCAGCTTGGTGCAGGGTAGCGGTCGGGACTATGGCTACACCTTC
CASSLVQGSGRDYGYTF
>TRBV28|TRBJ1-2|.
TGTGCCAGCAGTTTTCCGGCAGGGACTAACTATGGCTACACCTTC
CASSFPAGTNYGYTF
>TRBV11-2|TRBJ2-1|.
TGTGCCAGCAGGGGGGCGGAGAATGAGCAGTTCTTC
CASRGAENEQFF
>TRBV5-4|TRBJ1-5|.
TGTGCCAGCAGCTTAGAGGGGACAAATCAGCCCCAGCATTTT
CASSLEGTNQPQHF
>TRBV19|TRBJ2-5|.
TGTGCCAGTAGTATAGTCGGAGGGAACCAAGAGACCCAGTACTTC
CASSIVGGNQETQYF
>TRBV30|TRBJ2-3|TRBD1
TGTGCCTGGAGTAAGGACAGGGACACAGATACGCAGTATTTT
CAWSKDRDTDTQYF
>TRBV19|TRBJ1-1|.
TGTGCCAGTAGTATAGTGGCAGGCCACCACACTGAAGCTTTCTTT
CASSIVAGHHTEAFF